This T cell receptor (beta chain) emerged from a study of cytomegalovirus exposure and HLA in healthy donors. Study-level information: Among several hundred genotyped donors, roughly 81% fell in the Caucasian-associated ancestry cluster. Study results and caveats: Among donors in an Asian-associated ancestry cluster, a later analysis reportedly found fewer N-insertions than the approximately 670-donor mean. A missense DCLRE1C variant was associated with V- and J-gene trimming of TCR beta chains in a later analysis, and an independent cohort replicated the association.

The CDR3 has 13 amino acids. Germline lookup yields CDR1 SGHVS and CDR2 FQNEAQ. The V end lost 2 bases, the J end lost 5 bases, and 10 bases lay between the germline ends. The donors were healthy bone marrow donors. Researchers ran the PCR with 60 Vbeta and 13 Jbeta primers. Data came from immunoSEQ multiplex PCR; TCRdb stores just in-frame clones and leaves some out. The sample shows more than 100,000 clones, around 84% of them seen only once. Notes on this clone: Its target is unknown.

The sequencing input was PBMCs. The clonotype comes from a woman between 25 and 40 years old in good health and CMV-seropositive. This chain joins TRBV7-8 and TRBJ2-7; D gene unclear. CDR3 nucleotide sequence: TGTGCCAGCAGCTTAATTCGAGAGGACGAGCAGTACTTC. Amino acid sequence: CASSLIREDEQYF.